This is a list of T cell receptor beta chains from one sample in a study of T cells in localized non-small cell lung cancer. The repertoire was sequenced with immunoSEQ multiplex PCR; TCRdb's copy has only in-frame clones and lacks some. Of about 35,000 clones in the sample, 90% were seen once. The specimen comprised peripheral blood, sampled before any cancer treatment. The receptors shown here come from a man between 40 and 75 years old with stage I lung adenocarcinoma. Both conserved end residues are part of each CDR3. Fields, in order: D gene, clone size, J gene, V gene, CDR3 protein, CDR3 DNA. D genes are given only for firm matches. Rows may omit the clone size; those that give it use once, few, many or a size class.

TRBD1 . TRBJ2-7 TRBV6-1 CASRRTRGRTGEQYF TGTGCCAGCAGGAGAACCAGGGGGCGAACGGGCGAGCAGTACTTC
. . TRBJ1-6 TRBV4-1 CASSQLGDSPLHF TGCGCCAGCAGCCAACTTGGCGATTCACCCCTCCACTTT
. once TRBJ2-3 TRBV29-1 CSVAVGTDTQYF TGCAGCGTTGCCGTTGGCACAGATACGCAGTATTTT
. . TRBJ1-5 TRBV6-1 CASSGQQNQPQHF TGTGCCAGCAGCGGACAGCAAAATCAGCCCCAGCATTTT
TRBD2 . TRBJ2-5 TRBV30 CAWSVLAFAAGGPDQETQYF TGTGCCTGGAGTGTACTGGCGTTTGCAGCGGGGGGGCCTGACCAAGAGACCCAGTACTTC
. . TRBJ1-2 TRBV10-3 CAAHFGGGDMNYGYTF TGTGCCGCTCACTTTGGGGGAGGGGATATGAACTATGGCTACACCTTC
. . TRBJ1-2 TRBV19 CASSQQNAYGYTF TGTGCCAGTAGTCAACAGAACGCCTATGGCTACACCTTC
. . TRBJ1-5 TRBV19 CASSILWGQGQPQHF TGTGCCAGTAGTATCCTATGGGGGCAGGGACAGCCCCAGCATTTT
TRBD1 . TRBJ1-2 TRBV5-1 CASSLDLRGSYGYTF TGCGCCAGCAGCTTGGACCTCAGGGGGAGCTATGGCTACACCTTC
. . TRBJ1-1 TRBV19 CASSMADRKLNTEAFF TGTGCCAGTAGTATGGCCGACAGGAAACTGAACACTGAAGCTTTCTTT
. . TRBJ1-1 TRBV7-8 CASSLSGNHMNTEAFF TGTGCCAGCAGCTTATCAGGGAACCACATGAACACTGAAGCTTTCTTT
. once TRBJ1-6 TRBV4-1 CASSQYESRVSYNSPLHF TGCGCCAGCAGCCAATACGAAAGTAGGGTATCCTATAATTCACCCCTCCACTTT
. . TRBJ1-2 TRBV18 CASSTPGAEAGYTF TGTGCCAGCTCAACCCCGGGCGCCGAGGCTGGCTACACCTTC
TRBD2 . TRBJ2-7 TRBV5-1 CASSGLGGAYEQYF TGCGCCAGCAGCGGCCTCGGGGGGGCCTACGAGCAGTACTTC
. . TRBJ1-1 TRBV11-2 CASSLTVNTEAFF TGTGCCAGCAGTTTGACGGTGAACACTGAAGCTTTCTTT
TRBD1 . TRBJ1-2 TRBV5-1 CASSLEEGAPSYTF TGCGCCAGCAGCTTGGAGGAGGGGGCTCCGTCCTACACCTTC
TRBD1 . TRBJ1-6 TRBV30 CAWSVLGTVPNSPLHF TGTGCCTGGAGTGTACTAGGGACAGTGCCTAATTCACCCCTCCACTTT
TRBD2 . TRBJ2-1 TRBV7-8 CASSALAGGDEQFF TGTGCCAGCAGCGCTCTAGCGGGGGGCGATGAGCAGTTCTTC
. . TRBJ2-1 TRBV19 CASSTAKGSYNEQFF TGTGCCAGTAGTACAGCTAAGGGCTCCTACAATGAGCAGTTCTTC
. . TRBJ1-5 TRBV19 CASSIPGLNGNQPQHF TGTGCCAGTAGTATCCCCGGGTTAAATGGCAATCAGCCCCAGCATTTT
. once TRBJ1-2 TRBV7-2 CASSFILYGYTF TGTGCCAGCAGCTTCATCCTCTATGGCTACACCTTC
. . TRBJ2-3 TRBV9 CASSVGREITTSTDTQYF TGTGCCAGCAGCGTAGGAAGGGAGATTACAACTAGCACAGATACGCAGTATTTT
. . TRBJ2-3 TRBV10-3 CAISGRVEDTQYF TGTGCCATCAGTGGTAGGGTTGAAGATACGCAGTATTTT
TRBD1 . TRBJ1-5 TRBV9 CASSVTGGDQPQHF TGTGCCAGCAGCGTTACAGGGGGCGATCAGCCCCAGCATTTT
. . TRBJ2-2 TRBV28 CASSSSGGGTGELFF TGTGCCAGCAGTTCCTCAGGGGGGGGCACCGGGGAGCTGTTTTTT
. . TRBJ2-7 TRBV18 CASSHNRGTEQYF TGTGCCAGCTCACATAACCGAGGGACCGAGCAGTACTTC
. once TRBJ1-6 TRBV27 CASSGPGAYNSPLHF TGTGCCAGCAGCGGACCCGGAGCCTATAATTCACCCCTCCACTTT
. . TRBJ1-5 TRBV6-6 CASSPGVSQPQHF TGTGCCAGCAGTCCAGGGGTCTCCCAGCCCCAGCATTTT
. . TRBJ2-7 TRBV11-3 CASSLDRRSEQYF TGTGCCAGCAGCTTAGACCGTCGCAGCGAGCAGTACTTC
. . TRBJ1-6 TRBV4-1 CASSQDRVSYNSPLHF TGCGCCAGCAGCCAAGATCGGGTTTCCTATAATTCACCCCTCCACTTT
. . TRBJ2-5 TRBV20-1 CSADQETQYF TGCAGTGCCGACCAAGAGACCCAGTACTTC
. . TRBJ2-6 TRBV25-1 CASSGSGANVLTF TGTGCCAGCAGTGGTTCTGGGGCCAACGTCCTGACTTTC
. . TRBJ2-5 TRBV9 CASAAGWVETQYF TGTGCCAGCGCGGCAGGGTGGGTAGAGACCCAGTACTTC
. . TRBJ1-1 TRBV7-2 CASSLAAAVVTEAFF TGTGCCAGCAGCTTAGCAGCGGCTGTCGTAACTGAAGCTTTCTTT
. . TRBJ1-1 TRBV27 CASSLRENTEAFF TGTGCCAGCAGTTTACGTGAGAACACTGAAGCTTTCTTT
. . TRBJ2-1 TRBV4-1 CASSQGLTRSLGNEQFF TGCGCCAGCAGCCAAGGATTGACCCGGTCCTTGGGAAATGAGCAGTTCTTC
. . TRBJ1-1 TRBV29-1 CSSSGTQFNTEAFF TGCAGCTCGTCAGGGACACAATTTAACACTGAAGCTTTCTTT
TRBD1 . TRBJ1-6 TRBV5-6 CASSHSTGVLRGSPLHF TGTGCCAGCAGCCACTCGACAGGGGTCTTAAGGGGCTCACCCCTCCACTTT
. . TRBJ1-1 TRBV5-4 CASSRGGLKGTEAFF TGTGCCAGCAGCCGCGGGGGCCTTAAGGGCACTGAAGCTTTCTTT
. . TRBJ2-7 TRBV6-5 CASSTPLLDGYEQYF TGTGCCAGCAGTACCCCCTTATTAGACGGCTACGAGCAGTACTTC
. . TRBJ2-7 TRBV27 CASSVSGSGEQYF TGTGCCAGCAGCGTGAGTGGGTCGGGCGAGCAGTACTTC
. . TRBJ2-1 TRBV5-1 CASSLTVNDNEQFF TGCGCCAGCAGCCTGACGGTGAACGACAATGAGCAGTTCTTC
. . TRBJ1-6 TRBV7-9 CASSLAHMDPGDSPLHF TGTGCCAGCAGCTTAGCGCATATGGACCCGGGGGATTCACCCCTCCACTTT
TRBD1 . TRBJ2-1 TRBV9 CASSATGGSYNEQFF TGTGCCAGCAGCGCTACAGGGGGCTCCTACAATGAGCAGTTCTTC
TRBD2 . TRBJ2-1 TRBV6-6 CASSPGLAGTNEQFF TGTGCCAGCAGTCCCGGACTAGCGGGAACAAATGAGCAGTTCTTC
. . TRBJ1-2 TRBV19 CASKDVYGYTF TGTGCCAGTAAAGACGTCTATGGCTACACCTTC
. once TRBJ2-5 TRBV7-2 CASSLASWREQYF TGTGCCAGCAGCTTAGCATCCTGGAGGGAGCAGTACTTC
TRBD2 . TRBJ2-5 TRBV19 CASSGTSQETQYF TGTGCCAGTAGCGGGACTAGCCAAGAGACCCAGTACTTC
. . TRBJ1-6 TRBV30 CAWSVQTHNSPLHF TGTGCCTGGAGTGTACAGACACATAATTCACCCCTCCACTTT
. . TRBJ2-7 TRBV15 CATSSTQTRYEQYF TGTGCCACCAGCAGTACCCAGACCCGTTACGAGCAGTACTTC
TRBD1 . TRBJ1-5 TRBV7-2 CASSSWTGDNQPQHF TGTGCCAGCAGCTCGTGGACAGGGGATAATCAGCCCCAGCATTTT
. . TRBJ1-2 TRBV19 CASKRTDYGYTF TGTGCCAGTAAAAGGACAGACTATGGCTACACCTTC
. . TRBJ1-1 TRBV6-5 CASSSLTGSPEAFF TGTGCCAGCAGTTCACTAACAGGATCGCCTGAAGCTTTCTTT
TRBD1 . TRBJ2-5 TRBV11-2 CASSRGGTGFGETQYF TGTGCCAGCAGCCGGGGAGGGACAGGGTTTGGAGAGACCCAGTACTTC
TRBD1 . TRBJ2-7 TRBV10-3 CAISESITGQETYEQYF TGTGCCATCAGTGAGTCGATAACGGGACAGGAGACCTACGAGCAGTACTTC
. . TRBJ1-3 TRBV11-3 CASSFPFQPWTGNTIYF TGTGCCAGCAGCTTCCCATTCCAGCCTTGGACTGGAAACACCATATATTTT
TRBD1 . TRBJ2-5 TRBV6-5 CASSYTRTGRGETQYF TGTGCCAGCAGTTACACCCGGACAGGGCGGGGAGAGACCCAGTACTTC
TRBD1 . TRBJ2-1 TRBV5-1 CASSFLAPGQGLGGEQFF TGCGCCAGCAGCTTCTTAGCCCCGGGACAGGGCCTGGGGGGTGAGCAGTTCTTC
. . TRBJ2-2 TRBV11-2 CASSSEGNTGELFF TGTGCCAGCAGCTCGGAGGGAAACACCGGGGAGCTGTTTTTT
. once TRBJ2-5 TRBV6-1 CASSENAGVQETQYF TGTGCCAGCAGTGAAAACGCAGGGGTCCAAGAGACCCAGTACTTC